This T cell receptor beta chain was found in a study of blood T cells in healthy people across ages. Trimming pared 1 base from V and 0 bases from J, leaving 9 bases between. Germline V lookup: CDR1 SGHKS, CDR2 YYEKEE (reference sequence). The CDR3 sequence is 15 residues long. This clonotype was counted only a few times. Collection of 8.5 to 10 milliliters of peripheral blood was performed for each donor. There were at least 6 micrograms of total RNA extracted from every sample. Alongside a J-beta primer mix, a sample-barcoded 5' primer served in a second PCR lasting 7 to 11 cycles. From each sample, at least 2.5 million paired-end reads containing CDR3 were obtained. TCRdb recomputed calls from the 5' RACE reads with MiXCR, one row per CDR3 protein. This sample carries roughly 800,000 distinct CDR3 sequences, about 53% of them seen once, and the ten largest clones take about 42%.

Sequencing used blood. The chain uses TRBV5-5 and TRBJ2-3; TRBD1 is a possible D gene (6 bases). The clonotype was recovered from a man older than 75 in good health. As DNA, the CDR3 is TGTGCCAGCAGCTTGTCTGGACAGAGCACAGATACGCAGTATTTT. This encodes CASSLSGQSTDTQYF.